This is a list of T cell receptor beta chains from one sample in a study of cytotoxic CD8 clonotypes in ibrutinib-treated CLL. Measured with immunoSEQ multiplex PCR; TCRdb has only the in-frame clones, and not every one. Of over 200,000 clones listed, 70% are singletons. The sample consisted of PBMCs, taken after 12 months of ibrutinib treatment. These receptors all come from a human donor with chronic lymphocytic leukemia. The CDR3 runs from the conserved cysteine through the conserved F or W. Fields, in order: D gene, clone size, J gene, V gene, CDR3 DNA, CDR3 protein. D genes are given only for firm matches. Clone size is not always given. Where it is, it says once, few, many or a class for expanded clones.

D gene: -; clone size: once; J gene: TRBJ2-5; V gene: TRBV2; CDR3 DNA: TGTGCCAGCAAAATTGACGGGACGACCCAGTACTTC; CDR3 protein: CASKIDGTTQYF
D gene: -; clone size: -; J gene: TRBJ2-7; V gene: TRBV7-2; CDR3 DNA: TGTGCCAGCAGCTTCGGCGGCTCCTACGAGCAGTACTTC; CDR3 protein: CASSFGGSYEQYF
D gene: -; clone size: -; J gene: TRBJ1-1; V gene: TRBV28; CDR3 DNA: TGTGCCAGCAGAAGGGAGGGAGCCAACACTGAAGCTTTCTTT; CDR3 protein: CASRREGANTEAFF
D gene: -; clone size: -; J gene: TRBJ1-2; V gene: TRBV7-2; CDR3 DNA: TGTGCCAGCAGCTTAACAGGGAAGGCGAACTATGGCTACACCTTC; CDR3 protein: CASSLTGKANYGYTF
D gene: TRBD2; clone size: -; J gene: TRBJ2-7; V gene: TRBV28; CDR3 DNA: TGTGCCAGCACCTTGGGAGCGGGAGTGCTCTACGAGCAGTACTTC; CDR3 protein: CASTLGAGVLYEQYF
D gene: -; clone size: few; J gene: TRBJ2-2; V gene: TRBV6-4; CDR3 DNA: TGTGCCAGCAGCCAGACAGGGAACACCGGGGAGCTGTTTTTT; CDR3 protein: CASSQTGNTGELFF
D gene: -; clone size: few; J gene: TRBJ1-2; V gene: TRBV27; CDR3 DNA: TGTGCCAGCAGTCCCCGGGGGGGAAACTATGGCTACACCTTC; CDR3 protein: CASSPRGGNYGYTF
D gene: -; clone size: -; J gene: TRBJ1-1; V gene: TRBV18; CDR3 DNA: TGTGCCAGCTCAGTCTTGAGGGAGGACACTGAAGCTTTCTTT; CDR3 protein: CASSVLREDTEAFF
D gene: TRBD1; clone size: -; J gene: TRBJ1-1; V gene: TRBV27; CDR3 DNA: TGTGCCAGCGCCGACAGGGGCGCGGTGACTGAAGCTTTCTTT; CDR3 protein: CASADRGAVTEAFF
D gene: -; clone size: -; J gene: TRBJ1-5; V gene: TRBV5-5; CDR3 DNA: TGTGCCAGCAGCCCGGGACTGTTAAGCAATCAGCCCCAGCATTTT; CDR3 protein: CASSPGLLSNQPQHF
D gene: -; clone size: -; J gene: TRBJ2-7; V gene: TRBV27; CDR3 DNA: TGTGCCAGCGCCGGGACATACTCCTACGAGCAGTACTTC; CDR3 protein: CASAGTYSYEQYF
D gene: -; clone size: -; J gene: TRBJ1-1; V gene: TRBV18; CDR3 DNA: TGTGCCAGCTCACCGGGTGGGGTGAACACTGAAGCTTTCTTT; CDR3 protein: CASSPGGVNTEAFF
D gene: -; clone size: -; J gene: TRBJ2-6; V gene: TRBV28; CDR3 DNA: TGTGCCAGCATAGGCACGGTCCTTACCTCTGGGGCCAACGTCCTGACTTTC; CDR3 protein: CASIGTVLTSGANVLTF
D gene: -; clone size: -; J gene: TRBJ2-5; V gene: TRBV21-1; CDR3 DNA: TGTGCCAGCAGCAAAGGGGGGGTGGTGGAGACCCAGTACTTC; CDR3 protein: CASSKGGVVETQYF
D gene: TRBD1; clone size: -; J gene: TRBJ2-5; V gene: TRBV9; CDR3 DNA: TGTGCCAGCAGCGGACCGGACAGGCAAGAGACCCAGTACTTC; CDR3 protein: CASSGPDRQETQYF
D gene: TRBD1; clone size: -; J gene: TRBJ1-2; V gene: TRBV7-2; CDR3 DNA: TGTGCCAGCAGCTTAACCCTCGGACAGGGGACTGGCTACACCTTC; CDR3 protein: CASSLTLGQGTGYTF
D gene: -; clone size: once; J gene: TRBJ1-4; V gene: TRBV15; CDR3 DNA: TGTGCCACCAGCATCAACACAGTAACTAATGAAAAACTGTTTTTT; CDR3 protein: CATSINTVTNEKLFF
D gene: TRBD1; clone size: few; J gene: TRBJ1-5; V gene: TRBV30; CDR3 DNA: TGTGCCTGGAGCCCCGACAGGGGAGGTCAGCCCCAGCATTTT; CDR3 protein: CAWSPDRGGQPQHF
D gene: TRBD1; clone size: -; J gene: TRBJ1-4; V gene: TRBV14; CDR3 DNA: TGTGCCAGCAGCGGGACAGAGAATGAAAAACTGTTTTTT; CDR3 protein: CASSGTENEKLFF
D gene: TRBD1; clone size: few; J gene: TRBJ1-2; V gene: TRBV25-1; CDR3 DNA: TGTGCCAGCAGTGAAAGGGGGCCGAAGGGTGGCTACACCTTC; CDR3 protein: CASSERGPKGGYTF
D gene: -; clone size: once; J gene: TRBJ1-5; V gene: TRBV5-3; CDR3 DNA: TGTGCCAGAAGCTTGAGAGGGCAGGGCAATCAGCCCCAGCATTTT; CDR3 protein: CARSLRGQGNQPQHF
D gene: -; clone size: -; J gene: TRBJ1-1; V gene: TRBV5-8; CDR3 DNA: TGTGCCAGCAGCTTGTTTCGGGCTGCTCTCTCTGACACTGAAGCTTTCTTT; CDR3 protein: CASSLFRAALSDTEAFF